Shown below are 19 T cell receptor beta chains from a single sample sequenced in a study of blood T cell repertoires in COVID-19. Using immunoSEQ multiplex PCR, the repertoire was profiled, and TCRdb retains in-frame clones only, with some absent. In the table there are about 180,000 clones, approximately 84% of which are singletons. The sequenced sample consisted of peripheral blood. These receptor sequences come from a human donor in a cohort sampled during active COVID-19.

The genes are TRBV28 and TRBJ1-1, with a weak D call TRBD1 (6 bases). CDR1 MDHEN and CDR2 SYDVKM come from the germline V gene. Trimming removed 6 bases from V and 0 bases from J, with 14 bases in between. CDR3 size: 15 residues. CDR3 nucleotide sequence: TGTGCCAGCAGACGGCGGACAGACATGAACACTGAAGCTTTCTTT. Residues: CASRRRTDMNTEAFF.

The chain joins TRBV6-1 to TRBJ1-1; D is ambiguous. V lost 0 bases to trimming and J lost 0 bases, with 8 bases between them. Germline V gives CDR1 MNHNS, CDR2 SASEGT. CDR3 length: 15 residues. The CDR3 coding sequence is TGTGCCAGCAGTGAAGCGCTTTGGCTGAACACTGAAGCTTTCTTT. It encodes CASSEALWLNTEAFF.

This clone has only one observation. This chain uses TRBV11-2 with TRBJ1-4, with D tentatively TRBD1 (6 bases). V lost 6 bases and J 5 bases, leaving 16 bases between the germline ends. The CDR3 is 15 amino acids. Looked up from germline, CDR1 is SGHAT and CDR2 is FQNNGV. CDR3 in DNA: TGTGCCAGCAGTTTTTTTAGAAGGGGGAATGAAAAACTGTTTTTT. This codes for CASSFFRRGNEKLFF.

This clone appeared a few times. The chain carries TRBV4-1 and TRBJ1-1, with TRBD1 matching over 7 bases. The junction had 9 bases not matched to a gene; V was cut back by 3 bases and J by 5 bases. Germline V gives CDR1 MGHRA, CDR2 YSYEKL. This CDR3 has 15 amino acids. The CDR3 reads CASSQSGGQTTEAFF. CDR3 bases: TGCGCCAGCAGCCAGTCTGGGGGACAGACGACTGAAGCTTTCTTT.

CDR3 DNA sequence: TGTGCCAGTAGTATCGGACAGGGGAGGAGAAACACTGAAGCTTTCTTT. It is translated as CASSIGQGRRNTEAFF. The chain employs TRBV19 and TRBJ1-1, with TRBD1 identical over 9 bases. Germline-derived CDR1 and CDR2 are LNHDA and SQIVND (reference sequence). This CDR3 has 16 amino acids. V lost 3 bases and J lost 2; bases outside the gene matches: 7.

The V call is TRBV14, the J call TRBJ2-1; 7 bases map to TRBD1. This CDR3 comprises 14 residues. V shed 4 bases, J shed 2 bases, and the junction held 2 bases outside the gene matches. Germline V gives CDR1 SGHDN, CDR2 FVKESK. CDR3 DNA: TGTGCCAGCAGCCCGGGACAGACCTACAATGAGCAGTTCTTC. Translated: CASSPGQTYNEQFF.

This clone occurred once. DNA of the CDR3: TGTGCCAGCTCACCACGCGGGACAGACTCTACCTACGAGCAGTACTTC. Translated: CASSPRGTDSTYEQYF. This chain connects TRBV18 to TRBJ2-7; D might be TRBD1 (7 bases). CDR1 and CDR2 (germline): KGHSH, LQKENI. V lost 1 base and J lost 2, with 15 bases in between. CDR3 length: 16 residues.

The rearrangement joins TRBV4-1 to TRBJ2-5; D is uncertain. The CDR3 contains 17 residues. Trimming left V 1 base short and J 3 bases short, with 18 bases between. The germline V gene encodes CDR1 MGHRA and CDR2 YSYEKL. CDR3 sequence: CASSQGGGGEQKETQYF. The CDR3 coding sequence is TGCGCCAGCAGCCAAGGCGGCGGCGGCGAGCAAAAAGAGACCCAGTACTTC.

The V gene is TRBV12-3 or TRBV12-4, the J gene TRBJ1-6, with D tentatively TRBD1 (6 bases). V lost 6 bases and J 11 bases, leaving 14 bases between the germline ends. The CDR3 has 13 residues. CDR3 DNA sequence: TGTGCCAGCAGGCAAACAGGGCAGGCACCCCTCCACTTT. Protein product: CASRQTGQAPLHF.

The V call is TRBV3-1 (or the pseudogene TRBV3-2), the J call TRBJ2-1; D might be TRBD1 (5 bases). There are 16 residues in the CDR3. Trimming cost V 2 bases and J 7 bases, with 18 bases left between them. Germline V CDR1 and CDR2: LGHDT, YNNKEL (reference sequence). The DNA for the CDR3 is TGTGCCAGCAGCCAATACCACCCCCTCCAGGGTAATGAGCAGTTCTTC. It yields the protein CASSQYHPLQGNEQFF.

V usage is TRBV6-5 and J usage is TRBJ1-2; D may be TRBD1 (5 bases). The V gene lost 7 bases and the J gene lost 4 bases, with 16 bases spanning the gap. This CDR3 has 14 residues. Germline loops: CDR1 MNHEY, CDR2 SVGAGI. This CDR3 is CASTPAGLAYGYTF. The CDR3 DNA follows: TGTGCCAGCACCCCGGCAGGGTTAGCCTATGGCTACACCTTC.

This rearrangement joins TRBV4-1 to TRBJ1-3, with D unresolved. The V end lost 0 bases, the J end lost 0 bases, and 15 bases lay between the germline ends. The CDR3 extends over 18 amino acids. Per germline, CDR1 MGHRA and CDR2 YSYEKL. DNA for the CDR3: TGCGCCAGCAGCCAAGATAGCGTTCAGCGAATCTCTGGAAACACCATATATTTT. Encoded protein: CASSQDSVQRISGNTIYF.

The J gene is TRBJ2-3, the V gene TRBV19; possible D gene TRBD2, 6 bases. The CDR3 spans 14 residues. Trimming cost V 1 base and J 1 base, with 6 bases left between them. Germline lookup yields CDR1 LNHDA and CDR2 SQIVND (reference sequence). CDR3 region: CASSIAGGTDTQYF. Written as DNA, the CDR3 is TGTGCCAGTAGTATAGCGGGGGGCACAGATACGCAGTATTTT.

The sample holds one count of this clone. This chain connects TRBV2 to TRBJ1-3; D unresolved. Germline-derived CDR1 and CDR2 are SNHLY and FYNNEI. The CDR3 loop spans 12 amino acids. V was pared by 9 bases and J by 4 bases, with 10 bases between. Here the CDR3 reads CARRGAGNTIYF. In DNA, the CDR3 is TGTGCCAGGCGGGGAGCGGGAAACACCATATATTTT.

The chain recombines TRBV6-5 with TRBJ1-2; 9 nucleotides agree with TRBD1. The V and J ends lost 6 bases and 2 bases, in that order; junction bases with no gene match: 4. Germline V gene sequence: CDR1 MNHEY, CDR2 SVGAGI. The CDR3 is 14 residues long. CDR3 in DNA: TGTGCCAGCAGCCGGGACAGGGAGAACTATGGCTACACCTTC. Its translation is CASSRDRENYGYTF.

The rearrangement links TRBV21-1 to TRBJ1-1; the table's TRBD1 call for D was not verified on the DNA. TRBV21-1 is a pseudogene locus. The CDR3 has 13 amino acids. Written as DNA, the CDR3 is TGTGCCAGCAGCAAAGGGGCGTCAGGTGAAGCTTTCTTT. Protein: CASSKGASGEAFF.

A remark on this clone: The same CDR3 is also encoded by other DNA sequences in this sample. V and J are TRBV9 and TRBJ1-4; TRBD1 aligns across 7 bases. This CDR3 is 15 amino acids long. Germline assignment: CDR1 SGDLS and CDR2 YYNGEE. V was clipped by 0 bases and J by 3 bases; unmatched bases: 2. The CDR3: CASSVEGGPNEKLFF. CDR3 in DNA: TGTGCCAGCAGCGTAGAAGGGGGCCCTAATGAAAAACTGTTTTTT.

The rearrangement joins TRBV5-6 to TRBJ1-2; D possibly corresponds to TRBD1 (5 bases). The CDR3 is 13 residues long. V lost 0 bases and J lost 4, with 7 bases in between. Germline assignment: CDR1 SGHDT and CDR2 YYEEEE. The CDR3 DNA follows: TGTGCCAGCAGCTTGGGCAGGGCCTATGGCTACACCTTC. The encoded protein is CASSLGRAYGYTF.

This chain joins TRBV18 and TRBJ2-1; D might be TRBD1 (6 bases). There are 16 residues in the CDR3. Germline CDR1 KGHSH, CDR2 LQKENI. With 2 bases removed from V and 3 bases from J, the gap between germline ends came to 14 bases. CDR3 bases: TGTGCCAGCTCACCATCACAGGGTGGACTCTACAATGAGCAGTTCTTC. This gives the protein CASSPSQGGLYNEQFF.